Sequencing of this T cell receptor beta chain was carried out in a study of human T cells and chemical hapten exposure. TCRdb re-called the RACE reads with MiXCR, one entry per CDR3 protein. The table includes 370,000 or so distinct CDR3 sequences, approximately 5% detected once. V was clipped by 4 bases and J by 0 bases; unmatched bases: 15. Germline assignment: CDR1 SGHRS and CDR2 YFSETQ. This CDR3 contains 18 residues. Sample time point: patch test 1, 2 weeks after DPC sensitization. Stated treatment: therapeutic diphenylcyclopropenone sensitization with weekly scalp DPC. The sequence was obtained from a woman between 45 and 65 years old with alopecia areata. Some clones in this sample may be carry-over from other donors' samples. The material was whole blood, obtained in connection with sensitization to the hapten diphenylcyclopropenone (DPC). V and J are TRBV5-1 and TRBJ1-1, with 7 nucleotides matching TRBD1. The CDR3 DNA reads as TGCGCCAGCAGCCCTCAACCTACAGGGGCAGGTATGAACACTGAAGCTTTCTTT. Its translation: CASSPQPTGAGMNTEAFF.